These T cell receptor beta chains were read from a single sample in a study of blood T cell repertoires in COVID-19. TCRdb's copy holds only in-frame clones and misses some; the assay was immunoSEQ multiplex PCR. Among about 200,000 clones listed, roughly 90% were seen once. Sequenced: PBMCs or T cells enriched from blood (not recorded which). Source of these receptors: a woman in her thirties who had recovered from COVID-19. Both conserved end residues are part of each CDR3. D genes are given only for firm matches. Size tells how often a clone was seen (once, few, many) or the class of an expanded clone, and some rows leave it out.

v_gene: TRBV18; j_gene: TRBJ2-1; d_gene: NA; abundance: NA; len: 15; CDR3nt: TGTGCCAGCTCACCACCGTTGGGGCTATACAATGAGCAGTTCTTC; CDR3aa: CASSPPLGLYNEQFF
v_gene: TRBV18; j_gene: TRBJ1-2; d_gene: NA; abundance: NA; len: 14; CDR3nt: TGTGCCAGCTCACCAGGGCAGGGAATTTATGGCTACACCTTC; CDR3aa: CASSPGQGIYGYTF
v_gene: TRBV6-2/TRBV6-3; j_gene: TRBJ1-2; d_gene: NA; abundance: once; len: 14; CDR3nt: TGTGCCAGCAGTTACTCGTCGGTATCGGGAGGCTACACCTTC; CDR3aa: CASSYSSVSGGYTF
v_gene: TRBV29-1; j_gene: TRBJ2-2; d_gene: NA; abundance: NA; len: 14; CDR3nt: TGCAGCGTTGTCCCCTTACAGGGTACCGGGGAGCTGTTTTTT; CDR3aa: CSVVPLQGTGELFF
v_gene: TRBV6-6; j_gene: TRBJ1-1; d_gene: NA; abundance: NA; len: 16; CDR3nt: TGTGCCAGCAGTCCCTGGGAAACAGGGATGAACACTGAAGCTTTCTTT; CDR3aa: CASSPWETGMNTEAFF
v_gene: TRBV4-1; j_gene: TRBJ2-3; d_gene: TRBD2; abundance: NA; len: 18; CDR3nt: TGCGCCAGCAGCCAAGAGTTCGGAGGACTAGCGAGCACAGATACGCAGTATTTT; CDR3aa: CASSQEFGGLASTDTQYF
v_gene: TRBV12-3/TRBV12-4; j_gene: TRBJ1-1; d_gene: NA; abundance: NA; len: 13; CDR3nt: TGTGCCAGCAGTTTAGAGCGGAACACTGAAGCTTTCTTT; CDR3aa: CASSLERNTEAFF
v_gene: TRBV4-2; j_gene: TRBJ1-1; d_gene: NA; abundance: NA; len: 17; CDR3nt: TGTGCCAGCAGCCACCTCCGGACACAGTTTCAGGACACTGAAGCTTTCTTT; CDR3aa: CASSHLRTQFQDTEAFF
v_gene: TRBV5-4; j_gene: TRBJ2-5; d_gene: NA; abundance: NA; len: 16; CDR3nt: TGTGCCAGCAGCCTTCGGGGCGGGGGCCCTCAAGAGACCCAGTACTTC; CDR3aa: CASSLRGGGPQETQYF
v_gene: TRBV7-8; j_gene: TRBJ1-2; d_gene: TRBD1; abundance: few; len: 13; CDR3nt: TGTGCCAGCAGCAAACAGGGGGACTATGGCTACACCTTC; CDR3aa: CASSKQGDYGYTF
v_gene: TRBV4-2; j_gene: TRBJ1-1; d_gene: NA; abundance: once; len: 15; CDR3nt: TGTGCCAGCAGCCAAGATAGTCAAGCGAACACTGAAGCTTTCTTT; CDR3aa: CASSQDSQANTEAFF
v_gene: TRBV25-1; j_gene: TRBJ2-1; d_gene: NA; abundance: NA; len: 15; CDR3nt: TGTGCCAGCAGTGCTTGGCGATCCCACCGGAGCGAGCAGTTCTTC; CDR3aa: CASSAWRSHRSEQFF
v_gene: TRBV6-6; j_gene: TRBJ1-1; d_gene: NA; abundance: NA; len: 15; CDR3nt: TGTGCCAGCAGTTACAATGACAGAGCTAACACTGAAGCTTTCTTT; CDR3aa: CASSYNDRANTEAFF
v_gene: TRBV7-2; j_gene: TRBJ1-6; d_gene: NA; abundance: NA; len: 18; CDR3nt: TGTGCCAGCAGTTTGAGGGGTGCGGGGAGCTCCTATAATTCACCCCTCCACTTT; CDR3aa: CASSLRGAGSSYNSPLHF
v_gene: TRBV19; j_gene: TRBJ2-7; d_gene: TRBD1; abundance: once; len: 13; CDR3nt: TGTGCCCGCGAAGGCAGGGGGCGTTACGAGCAGTACTTC; CDR3aa: CAREGRGRYEQYF
v_gene: TRBV30; j_gene: TRBJ2-7; d_gene: NA; abundance: NA; len: 13; CDR3nt: TGTGCCTGGAAAACTGGTCTCTCCTACGAGCAGTACTTC; CDR3aa: CAWKTGLSYEQYF
v_gene: TRBV7-2; j_gene: TRBJ1-2; d_gene: TRBD1; abundance: NA; len: 15; CDR3nt: TGTGCCAGCAGCTTAGAGGAGGGGGCGGGCTATGGCTACACCTTC; CDR3aa: CASSLEEGAGYGYTF
v_gene: TRBV5-6; j_gene: TRBJ1-4; d_gene: NA; abundance: NA; len: 15; CDR3nt: TGTGCCAGCAGCTTACGGGAGATAGGGAATGAAAAACTGTTTTTT; CDR3aa: CASSLREIGNEKLFF
v_gene: TRBV5-1; j_gene: TRBJ1-1; d_gene: NA; abundance: NA; len: 13; CDR3nt: TGCGCCAGCAGCTTGGGTAGCAAGGATTCGGCTTTCTTT; CDR3aa: CASSLGSKDSAFF
v_gene: TRBV28; j_gene: TRBJ2-6; d_gene: TRBD2; abundance: NA; len: 15; CDR3nt: TGTGCCAGCAGTTTCGGGGGGGGTAGGGCCAACGTCCTGACTTTC; CDR3aa: CASSFGGGRANVLTF
v_gene: TRBV4-2; j_gene: TRBJ2-2; d_gene: NA; abundance: NA; len: 15; CDR3nt: TGTGCCAGCAGCCCCCCCAGGACAGAGACCGGGGAGCTGTTTTTT; CDR3aa: CASSPPRTETGELFF
v_gene: TRBV7-2; j_gene: TRBJ1-1; d_gene: NA; abundance: NA; len: 16; CDR3nt: TGTGCCAGCAGCTTAACCGGGGGGGCGGCGAACACTGAAGCTTTCTTT; CDR3aa: CASSLTGGAANTEAFF
v_gene: TRBV5-1; j_gene: TRBJ2-5; d_gene: TRBD2; abundance: NA; len: 15; CDR3nt: TGCGCCAGCAGCTTGGGTTTAGCGGGGATAGAGACCCAGTACTTC; CDR3aa: CASSLGLAGIETQYF
v_gene: TRBV5-8; j_gene: TRBJ2-5; d_gene: TRBD2; abundance: NA; len: 18; CDR3nt: TGTGCCAGCAGCCCACGAACGAAGACTAGCGGGTTTCAAGAGACCCAGTACTTC; CDR3aa: CASSPRTKTSGFQETQYF
v_gene: TRBV4-1; j_gene: TRBJ2-3; d_gene: NA; abundance: NA; len: 16; CDR3nt: TGCGCCAGCAGCCACACAGGGAAAGGGGGCACAGATACGCAGTATTTT; CDR3aa: CASSHTGKGGTDTQYF
v_gene: TRBV11-2; j_gene: TRBJ2-1; d_gene: TRBD1; abundance: NA; len: 15; CDR3nt: TGTGCCAGCAGCTTAGTAGGACAGGACGTCGGTGAGCAGTTCTTC; CDR3aa: CASSLVGQDVGEQFF
v_gene: TRBV6-5; j_gene: TRBJ1-5; d_gene: TRBD1; abundance: NA; len: 15; CDR3nt: TGTGCCAGCAGTTACGGGACAGATGGCAATCAGCCCCAGCATTTT; CDR3aa: CASSYGTDGNQPQHF
v_gene: TRBV11-2; j_gene: TRBJ2-2; d_gene: NA; abundance: NA; len: 12; CDR3nt: TGTGCCAGCAGCCCCGTTTTCGGGGAGCTGTTTTTT; CDR3aa: CASSPVFGELFF
v_gene: TRBV4-3; j_gene: TRBJ1-6; d_gene: NA; abundance: NA; len: 15; CDR3nt: TGCGCCAGCAGCCAAGCCGAGGGACATCAGGCACCCCTCCACTTT; CDR3aa: CASSQAEGHQAPLHF
v_gene: TRBV3-1/TRBV3-2; j_gene: TRBJ1-6; d_gene: NA; abundance: NA; len: 13; CDR3nt: TGTGCCAGCAGCCAAGGAGGGAATTCACCCCTCCACTTT; CDR3aa: CASSQGGNSPLHF
v_gene: TRBV27; j_gene: TRBJ2-3; d_gene: TRBD2; abundance: NA; len: 16; CDR3nt: TGTGCCAGCAGAACCCCCGGGACTAGCAGCACAGATACGCAGTATTTT; CDR3aa: CASRTPGTSSTDTQYF
v_gene: TRBV19; j_gene: TRBJ1-5; d_gene: NA; abundance: NA; len: 15; CDR3nt: TGTGCCAGTAGACTCCTCGGGGGTCAATATCAGCCCCAGCATTTT; CDR3aa: CASRLLGGQYQPQHF